This passage covers 20 T cell receptor beta chains from one sample sequenced in a study of blood T cell repertoires in COVID-19. Some clones are missing from TCRdb's copy, which holds only in-frame ones; the method was immunoSEQ multiplex PCR. The profile shows over 350,000 clones, approximately 90% of them singletons. Sequenced input: PBMCs or T cells enriched from blood (not recorded which). These receptor sequences come from a woman between 45 and 60 years old who had recovered from COVID-19.

Notes on this clone: At the DNA level, this CDR3 is encoded by other sequences in the same sample as well. CDR3 coding DNA: TGCGCCAGCAGCTTGGGAGAAAACACTGAAGCTTTCTTT. Protein product: CASSLGENTEAFF. The chain combines TRBV5-1 with TRBJ1-1, with D uncertain. The germline V gene has CDR1 SGHRS and CDR2 YFSETQ. V shed 0 bases and J shed 2 bases, with 5 bases lying between them. The CDR3 is 13 residues long. Looking up the rest from reference TRBV5-1 and TRBJ1-1 gives the full variable domain: KAGVTQTPRYLIKTRGQQVTLSCSPISGHRSVSWYQQTPGQGLQFLFEYFSETQRNKGNFPGRFSGRQFSNSRSEMNVSTLELGDSALYLCASSLGENTEAFFGQGTRLTVV.

There are many counts of this clone. The genes are TRBV27 and TRBJ1-2; TRBD1 is a possible D gene (5 bases). The CDR3 loop spans 15 amino acids. The germline gives CDR1 MNHEY, CDR2 SMNVEV (reference sequence). Trimming shortened V by 4 bases and J by 4 bases, and 16 bases separated the two germline ends. The CDR3 DNA reads TGTGCCAGCAGTTCAATCTGGGGCAGCGCCTATGGCTACACCTTC. Translated: CASSSIWGSAYGYTF.

The rearrangement links TRBV6-1 to TRBJ1-2; TRBD1 agrees at 7 bases. The J segment lost 7 bases and the V segment lost 4 bases, leaving 15 bases of the junction unmatched. Germline CDR1 reads MNHNS; CDR2 reads SASEGT. The CDR3 loop spans 16 amino acids. The DNA for the CDR3 is TGTGCCAGCAGTGGGACGACAGGGATCGGTACCGCTGGCTACACCTTC. This sequence encodes CASSGTTGIGTAGYTF.

The chain has TRBV2 and TRBJ2-7; D remains ambiguous. V gave up 5 bases and J gave up 0 bases, with 8 bases separating them. Germline V gene sequence: CDR1 SNHLY, CDR2 FYNNEI. The CDR3 is 13 residues long. The CDR3 sequence is CASSPLRSYEQYF. Here the CDR3 DNA reads TGTGCCAGCAGTCCTCTTCGCTCCTACGAGCAGTACTTC.

This clone was seen only a few times. The chain carries TRBV7-9 and TRBJ1-6; D is undetermined. Trimming removed 4 bases from V and 7 bases from J, with 2 bases in between. From germline, CDR1 is SEHNR and CDR2 FQNEAQ (reference sequence). The CDR3 runs to 11 residues. The CDR3 here is CASSSNSPLHF. The CDR3 DNA follows: TGTGCCAGCAGCTCAAATTCACCCCTCCACTTT.

The sample holds a few counts of this clone. The V and J genes are TRBV7-2 and TRBJ2-7, with D maybe TRBD1 (5 bases). The CDR3 is 15 residues long. The germline CDR1 and CDR2 sequences are SGHTA and FQGNSA. Trimming removed 5 bases at V and 5 bases at J, with 19 bases between. The CDR3 bases are TGTGCCAGCAGCCCCCAGGGTATCATGGGTCACGAGCAGTACTTC. Its protein product is CASSPQGIMGHEQYF. Full variable domain (rest looked up from reference TRBV7-2 and TRBJ2-7): GAGVSQSPSNKVTEKGKDVELRCDPISGHTALYWYRQSLGQGLEFLIYFQGNSAPDKSGLPSDRFSAERTGGSVSTLTIQRTQQEDSAVYLCASSPQGIMGHEQYFGPGTRLTVT.

This clone is a singleton in its sample. This chain's CDR3 is CASSQGGTDGYGYTF. The CDR3 nucleotides read TGCGCCAGCAGCCAAGGAGGGACAGACGGATATGGCTACACCTTC. The V and J genes are TRBV4-1 and TRBJ1-2; 7 nucleotides match TRBD1. Germline loops: CDR1 MGHRA, CDR2 YSYEKL. J was trimmed by 5 bases and V by 1 base; bases with no gene match: 7. This CDR3 region has 15 residues.

The chain employs TRBV6-6 and TRBJ2-1; the D gene is possibly TRBD1 (7 bases). Germline V gene data show CDR1 as MNHNY and CDR2 as SVGAGI (reference sequence). V lost 6 bases to trimming and J lost 8 bases, with 26 bases between them. This CDR3 has 17 amino acids. The DNA of the CDR3 is TGTGCCAGCAGCCGAAGTGGGCCCGGATCCAGGGGGGATGAGCAGTTCTTC. This gives the protein CASSRSGPGSRGDEQFF.

In its sample, this clone was seen a few times. This chain connects TRBV5-1 to TRBJ1-2, with 9 bases aligning to TRBD1. CDR3 length equals 13 residues. V lost 5 bases to trimming and J lost 6 bases; unmatched junction nucleotides: 5. Germline V gene data show CDR1 as SGHRS and CDR2 as YFSETQ. CDR3 loop: CASSTGGRNGYTF. Written as DNA, the CDR3 is TGCGCCAGCAGTACAGGGGGCAGGAATGGCTACACCTTC.

Here the CDR3 DNA reads TGTGCCAGCAGTTTGCTTAGGGGTTCACCCCTCCACTTT. Residues: CASSLLRGSPLHF. The rearrangement links TRBV2 to TRBJ1-6; the D gene is possibly TRBD1 (5 bases). The V end was cut by 5 bases, the J end by 9 bases, with 11 bases between. Germline V CDR1 and CDR2: SNHLY, FYNNEI. This CDR3 is 13 amino acids long.

The chain carries TRBV6-5 and TRBJ1-4; 7 bases map to TRBD1. Per germline, CDR1 MNHEY and CDR2 SVGAGI. V trimming: 5 bases; J trimming: 7 bases; junction bases outside the gene matches: 10. This CDR3 spans 15 amino acids. CDR3 DNA: TGTGCCAGCAGTACCCCGACAGGGATAGGTGAAAAACTGTTTTTT. It specifies CASSTPTGIGEKLFF.

The chain carries TRBV28 and TRBJ1-1; TRBD1 agrees at 9 bases. The trim removed 5 bases at V and 0 bases at J, leaving 4 bases unmatched. Looked up from germline, CDR1 is MDHEN and CDR2 is SYDVKM. This CDR3 spans 15 amino acids. CDR3 loop: CASSHRDRVNTEAFF. Here the CDR3 DNA reads TGTGCCAGCAGTCACCGGGACAGGGTGAACACTGAAGCTTTCTTT.

The V and J genes are TRBV30 and TRBJ1-2; 10 bases are shared with TRBD1. The CDR3 runs 14 residues. After removal of 5 bases from V and 3 bases from J, the junction contained 6 bases not matched to a gene. CDR1 GTSNPN and CDR2 SVGIG come from the germline V gene (reference sequence). Here the CDR3 reads CAWHWDRGDYGYTF. In nucleotides, the CDR3 is TGTGCCTGGCACTGGGACAGGGGTGACTATGGCTACACCTTC.

V gene TRBV10-3 combines with J gene TRBJ1-2, with D unresolved. CDR1 ENHRY and CDR2 SYGVKD come from the germline V gene. The CDR3 consists of 13 residues. The V end lost 1 base, the J end lost 8 bases, and 11 bases lay between the germline ends. The CDR3 bases are TGTGCCATCAGTGAGTATCGGGTCGGGGGCTACACCTTC. Translating it yields CAISEYRVGGYTF.

The chain links TRBV2 to TRBJ1-4, with TRBD1 identical over 9 bases. The V and J ends lost 6 bases and 4 bases, in that order; junction bases with no gene match: 3. This CDR3 has 14 residues. Per germline, CDR1 SNHLY and CDR2 FYNNEI. The CDR3, as DNA: TGTGCCAGCAGGGGACAGGGCCATAATGAAAAACTGTTTTTT. It codes for CASRGQGHNEKLFF.

The chain links TRBV7-9 to TRBJ1-6; D may be TRBD1 (5 bases). The CDR3 has 13 residues. V was shortened by 6 bases and J by 7 bases, with 10 bases between the two germline ends. CDR1 and CDR2 from the germline V gene are SEHNR and FQNEAQ (reference sequence). The CDR3 DNA reads TGTGCCAGCAGGCCATACAGGAATTCACCCCTCCACTTT. Translation: CASRPYRNSPLHF.

This chain uses TRBV2 with TRBJ2-5; 10 positions agree with TRBD2. Trimming removed 2 bases from V and 7 bases from J; junction bases left unmatched: 10. Germline CDR1 is SNHLY and CDR2 is FYNNEI. This CDR3 is 16 amino acids long. As DNA, the CDR3 is TGTGCCAGCAGTGAACCCGAGCGGGGGGGATTCGGGACCCAGTACTTC. It codes for CASSEPERGGFGTQYF.

The chain links TRBV21-1 to TRBJ1-5; the table's TRBD1 call for D was not verified on the DNA. TRBV21-1 is designated a pseudogene. The CDR3 is 17 residues long. In DNA, the CDR3 is TGTGCCAGCAGCAAAGAAAATACGGGGACACCTAATCAGCCCCAGCATTTT. Its translation is CASSKENTGTPNQPQHF.

This chain uses TRBV20-1 with TRBJ2-1; 12 bases are a match to TRBD2. The CDR3 loop spans 18 amino acids. The ends lost 3 bases at V and 0 bases at J; junction bases unmatched: 9. Germline loops: CDR1 DFQATT, CDR2 SNEGSKA (reference sequence). CDR3 sequence: CSASSWLAGGGSYNEQFF. The CDR3 nucleotides are TGCAGTGCTAGTAGTTGGCTAGCGGGGGGGGGCTCCTACAATGAGCAGTTCTTC.

The chain couples TRBV7-8 to TRBJ1-2, with D perhaps matching TRBD1 (5 bases). This CDR3 has 14 amino acids. With 5 bases removed from V and 2 bases from J, the gap between germline ends came to 12 bases. CDR1 and CDR2 from the germline V gene are SGHVS and FQNEAQ. CDR3 DNA: TGTGCCAGCAGCCGATCCGGGGGAAACTATGGCTACACCTTC. It codes for CASSRSGGNYGYTF.